A single sample gave rise to the 8 T cell receptor beta chains below, sequenced in a study of blood T cells in healthy people across ages. A sample-barcoded 5' primer and a J-beta primer mix were used in a second PCR of roughly 6 to 11 cycles. TCRdb re-derived calls from the 5' RACE reads in MiXCR, one entry per CDR3 protein. Among about 1.1 million distinct CDR3 sequences, 30% to 40% were seen once, and the ten largest hold over 10%. Sequencing input: blood. Every receptor here comes from a man younger than 35 in good health.

V and J are TRBV20-1 and TRBJ1-1; possibly TRBD1 for D (5 bases). The V gene's germline CDR1 is DFQATT and CDR2 SNEGSKA (reference sequence). This CDR3 spans 14 amino acids. Trimming cost V 5 bases and J 4 bases, with 17 bases left between them. CDR3 sequence: CSAYLNGGGTEAFF. In nucleotides, the CDR3 is TGCAGTGCTTACCTCAACGGTGGGGGCACTGAAGCTTTCTTT.

The chain is built from TRBV6-5 and TRBJ2-7; TRBD2 agrees at 8 bases. CDR3 length: 15 residues. Germline V gives CDR1 MNHEY, CDR2 SVGAGI. V lost 2 bases, J lost 1 base, and 4 bases stayed unmatched. The CDR3: CASSYMAGGSYEQYF. The CDR3 region has the DNA TGTGCCAGCAGTTACATGGCGGGGGGTTCCTACGAGCAGTACTTC.

The chain joins TRBV20-1 to TRBJ1-5; D is ambiguous. The CDR3 loop spans 13 amino acids. V was trimmed by 2 bases and J by 7 bases, leaving 12 bases between them. Looked up from germline, CDR1 is DFQATT and CDR2 is SNEGSKA (reference sequence). The chain's CDR3 is CSARSPGVQPQHF. For the CDR3, the DNA is TGCAGTGCTAGAAGCCCGGGAGTGCAGCCCCAGCATTTT.

In this sample, this clonotype turned up many times. V gene TRBV4-1 combines with J gene TRBJ2-3; TRBD1 or TRBD2 may be the D gene (5 bases each). The V gene lost 4 bases and the J gene lost 2 bases, with 13 bases spanning the gap. The CDR3 loop spans 15 amino acids. CDR1 is MGHRA, CDR2 YSYEKL, per germline. CDR3 DNA sequence: TGCGCCAGCAGCCGAGTTGAGGGGTCCACAGATACGCAGTATTTT. This sequence encodes CASSRVEGSTDTQYF.

The genes are TRBV28 and TRBJ1-2, with unresolved D. The CDR3 is 12 amino acids. Trimming took off 2 bases at V and 9 bases at J, with 10 bases between the two ends. Germline CDR1 MDHEN, CDR2 SYDVKM. This CDR3 reads CASSLGRDSYTF. CDR3 nucleotide sequence: TGTGCCAGCAGTTTAGGGAGAGATAGCTACACCTTC.

This clonotype appeared a few times. The J gene is TRBJ1-1, the V gene TRBV5-1; perhaps TRBD1 as D (6 bases). The V and J ends lost 1 base and 2 bases respectively, with 12 bases between them. This CDR3 is 15 amino acids long. The germline V gene encodes CDR1 SGHRS and CDR2 YFSETQ. The CDR3 nucleotides are TGCGCCAGCAGCTTGACGGACAGCGTAAACACTGAAGCTTTCTTT. This codes for CASSLTDSVNTEAFF.

The chain carries TRBV7-6 and TRBJ2-5, with 10 bases fitting TRBD2. The CDR3 has 16 residues. CDR1 SGHVS and CDR2 FNYEAQ come from the germline V gene. V lost 3 bases to trimming and J lost 2 bases; unmatched junction nucleotides: 6. CDR3 nucleotide sequence: TGTGCCAGCAGCTTGTTTCGGACTAGCGGTCAAGAGACCCAGTACTTC. This gives the protein CASSLFRTSGQETQYF.

This clonotype was seen only a few times. The chain employs TRBV2 and TRBJ2-1; weak D call: TRBD1 (7 bases). V was cut by 8 bases and J by 4 bases, with 12 bases left in between. CDR1 is SNHLY and CDR2 is FYNNEI in the germline V gene. This CDR3 is 13 amino acids long. The CDR3 DNA reads as TGTGCCAGCTTTCCAGGGGGGTACAATGAGCAGTTCTTC. Its protein product is CASFPGGYNEQFF.